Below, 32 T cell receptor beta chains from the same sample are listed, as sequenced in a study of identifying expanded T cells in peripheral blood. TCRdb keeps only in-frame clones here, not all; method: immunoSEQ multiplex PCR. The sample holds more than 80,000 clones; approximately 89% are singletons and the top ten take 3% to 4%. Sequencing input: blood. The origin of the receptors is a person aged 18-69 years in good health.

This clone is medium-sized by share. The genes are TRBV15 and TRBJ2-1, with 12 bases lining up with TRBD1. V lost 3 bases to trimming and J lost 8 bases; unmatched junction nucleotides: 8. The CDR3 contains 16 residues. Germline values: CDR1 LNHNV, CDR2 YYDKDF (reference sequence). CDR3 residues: CATSRATGTGGDEQFF. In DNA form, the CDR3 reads TGTGCCACCAGCAGGGCCACCGGGACAGGGGGCGATGAGCAGTTCTTC.

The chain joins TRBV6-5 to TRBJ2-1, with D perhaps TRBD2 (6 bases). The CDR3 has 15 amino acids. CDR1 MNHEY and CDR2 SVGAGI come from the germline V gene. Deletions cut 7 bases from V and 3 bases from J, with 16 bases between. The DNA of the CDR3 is TGTGCCAGCACCCAACATGGGGGGTTCTACAATGAGCAGTTCTTC. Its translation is CASTQHGGFYNEQFF.

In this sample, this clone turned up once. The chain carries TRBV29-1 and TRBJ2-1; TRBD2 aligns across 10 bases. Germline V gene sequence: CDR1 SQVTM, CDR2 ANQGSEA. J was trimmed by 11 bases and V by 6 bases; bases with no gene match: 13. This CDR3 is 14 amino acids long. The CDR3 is CSVQVASGSRKQFF. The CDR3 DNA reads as TGCAGCGTCCAAGTGGCTAGCGGGAGCCGAAAGCAGTTCTTC.

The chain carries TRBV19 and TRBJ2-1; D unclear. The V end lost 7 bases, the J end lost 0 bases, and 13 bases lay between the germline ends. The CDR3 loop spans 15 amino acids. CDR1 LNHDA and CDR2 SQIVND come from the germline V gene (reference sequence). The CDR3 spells CASTPTLSSYNEQFF. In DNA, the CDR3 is TGTGCCAGTACCCCTACCTTAAGCTCCTACAATGAGCAGTTCTTC.

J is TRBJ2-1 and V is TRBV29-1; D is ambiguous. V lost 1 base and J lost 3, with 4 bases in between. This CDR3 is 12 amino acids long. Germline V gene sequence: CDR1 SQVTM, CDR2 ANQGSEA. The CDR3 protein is CSVEGDYNEQFF. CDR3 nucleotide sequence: TGCAGCGTTGAAGGGGACTACAATGAGCAGTTCTTC.

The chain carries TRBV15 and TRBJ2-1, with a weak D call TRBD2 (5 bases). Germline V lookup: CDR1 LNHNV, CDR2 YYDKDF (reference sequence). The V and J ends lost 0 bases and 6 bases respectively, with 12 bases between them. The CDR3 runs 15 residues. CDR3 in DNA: TGTGCCACCAGCAGAGATCTATTTGGAGGCAATGAGCAGTTCTTC. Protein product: CATSRDLFGGNEQFF.

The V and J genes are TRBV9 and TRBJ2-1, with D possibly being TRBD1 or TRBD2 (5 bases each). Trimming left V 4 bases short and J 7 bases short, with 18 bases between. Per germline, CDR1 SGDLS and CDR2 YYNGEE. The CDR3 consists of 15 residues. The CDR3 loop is CASSLDRGAENEQFF. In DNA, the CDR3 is TGTGCCAGCAGCCTAGACCGAGGGGCTGAAAATGAGCAGTTCTTC.

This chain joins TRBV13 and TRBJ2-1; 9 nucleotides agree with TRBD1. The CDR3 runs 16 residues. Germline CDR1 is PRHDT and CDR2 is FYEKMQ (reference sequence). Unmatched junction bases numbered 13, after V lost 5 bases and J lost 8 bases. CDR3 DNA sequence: TGTGCCAGCAGCCCACGGACTGGACAGGGGATCGATGAGCAGTTCTTC. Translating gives CASSPRTGQGIDEQFF. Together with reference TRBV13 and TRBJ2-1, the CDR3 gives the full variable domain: AAGVIQSPRHLIKEKRETATLKCYPIPRHDTVYWYQQGPGQDPQFLISFYEKMQSDKGSIPDRFSAQQFSDYHSELNMSSLELGDSALYFCASSPRTGQGIDEQFFGPGTRLTVL.

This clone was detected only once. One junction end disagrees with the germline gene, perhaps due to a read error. The CDR3 DNA follows: TGTGCCAGCAGGGGGGTCAGGGGTTCCCAAGGGACCCAGTACTTC. Its protein product is CASRGVRGSQGTQYF. The chain has TRBV2 and TRBJ2-5; maybe TRBD1 (6 bases). The CDR3 runs to 15 residues. Germline V gives CDR1 SNHLY, CDR2 FYNNEI. Combining the CDR3 with reference TRBV2 and TRBJ2-5 gives the whole variable domain EPEVTQTPSHQVTQMGQEVILRCVPISNHLYFYWYRQILGQKVEFLVSFYNNEISEKSEIFDDQFSVERPDGSNFTLKIRSTKLEDSAMYFCASRGVRGSQGTQYFGPGTRLLVL.

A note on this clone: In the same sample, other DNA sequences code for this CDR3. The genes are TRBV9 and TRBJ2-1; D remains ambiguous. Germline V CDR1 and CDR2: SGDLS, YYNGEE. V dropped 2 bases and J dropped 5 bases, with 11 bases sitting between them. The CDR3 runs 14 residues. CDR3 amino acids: CASSVYAGNNEQFF. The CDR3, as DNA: TGTGCCAGCAGCGTTTATGCAGGTAACAATGAGCAGTTCTTC. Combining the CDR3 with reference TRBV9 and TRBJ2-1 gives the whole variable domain DSGVTQTPKHLITATGQRVTLRCSPRSGDLSVYWYQQSLDQGLQFLIQYYNGEERAKGNILERFSAQQFPDLHSELNLSSLELGDSALYFCASSVYAGNNEQFFGPGTRLTVL.

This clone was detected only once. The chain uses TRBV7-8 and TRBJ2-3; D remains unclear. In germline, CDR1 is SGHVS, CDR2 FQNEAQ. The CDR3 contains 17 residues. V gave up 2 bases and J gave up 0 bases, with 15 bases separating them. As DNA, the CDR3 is TGTGCCAGCAGCTTACGCATACTACCCTCTAGCACAGATACGCAGTATTTT. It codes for CASSLRILPSSTDTQYF.

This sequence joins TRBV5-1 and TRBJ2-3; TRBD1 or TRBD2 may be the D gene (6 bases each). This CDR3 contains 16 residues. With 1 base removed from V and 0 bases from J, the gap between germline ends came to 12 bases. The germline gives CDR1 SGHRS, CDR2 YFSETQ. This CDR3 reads CASSLFGGRSTDTQYF. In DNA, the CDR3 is TGCGCCAGCAGCTTGTTTGGGGGGCGGAGCACAGATACGCAGTATTTT.

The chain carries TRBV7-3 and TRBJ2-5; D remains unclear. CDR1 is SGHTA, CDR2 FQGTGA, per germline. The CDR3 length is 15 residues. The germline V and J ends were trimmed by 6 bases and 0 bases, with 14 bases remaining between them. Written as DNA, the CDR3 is TGTGCCAGCAGTACCGGCATAATGTACCAAGAGACCCAGTACTTC. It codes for CASSTGIMYQETQYF.

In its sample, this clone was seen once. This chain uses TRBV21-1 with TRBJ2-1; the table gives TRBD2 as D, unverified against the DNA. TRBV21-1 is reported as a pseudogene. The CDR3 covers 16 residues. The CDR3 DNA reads TGTGCCAGCAGCACTCGACTAGCGGGAGGGCCTGGTGAGCAGTTCTTC. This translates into CASSTRLAGGPGEQFF.

CDR3 DNA: TGTGCCAGCAGCGTAGATGCAGGGGCGGACAATGAGCAGTTCTTC. Its protein is CASSVDAGADNEQFF. V and J are TRBV9 and TRBJ2-1; a possible D gene is TRBD1 (6 bases). This CDR3 has 15 amino acids. Trimming removed 0 bases at V and 5 bases at J, with 12 bases between. Germline assignment: CDR1 SGDLS and CDR2 YYNGEE.

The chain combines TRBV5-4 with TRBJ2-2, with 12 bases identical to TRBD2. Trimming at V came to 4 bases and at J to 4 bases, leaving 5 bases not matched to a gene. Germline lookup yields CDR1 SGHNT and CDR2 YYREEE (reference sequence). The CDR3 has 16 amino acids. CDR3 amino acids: CASSPPGLAGTGELFF. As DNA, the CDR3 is TGTGCCAGCAGCCCACCGGGACTAGCGGGCACCGGGGAGCTGTTTTTT.

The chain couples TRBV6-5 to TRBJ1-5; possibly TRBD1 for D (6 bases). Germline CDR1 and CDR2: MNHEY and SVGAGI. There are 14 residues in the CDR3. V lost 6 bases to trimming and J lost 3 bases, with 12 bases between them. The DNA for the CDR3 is TGTGCCAGCAGACCCCAGGGGAACAATCAGCCCCAGCATTTT. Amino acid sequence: CASRPQGNNQPQHF.

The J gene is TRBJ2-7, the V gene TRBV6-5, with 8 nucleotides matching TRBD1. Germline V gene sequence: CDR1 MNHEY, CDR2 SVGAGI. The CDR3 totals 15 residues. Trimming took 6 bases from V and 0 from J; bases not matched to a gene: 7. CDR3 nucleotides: TGTGCCAGCAGCGGGTGGGACAGGAGCTCCTACGAGCAGTACTTC. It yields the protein CASSGWDRSSYEQYF.

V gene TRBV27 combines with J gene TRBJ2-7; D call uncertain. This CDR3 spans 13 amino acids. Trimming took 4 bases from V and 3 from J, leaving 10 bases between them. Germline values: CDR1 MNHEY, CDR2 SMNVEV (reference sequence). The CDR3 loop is CASSSHTFYEQYF. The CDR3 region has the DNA TGTGCCAGCAGTTCCCATACATTCTACGAGCAGTACTTC.

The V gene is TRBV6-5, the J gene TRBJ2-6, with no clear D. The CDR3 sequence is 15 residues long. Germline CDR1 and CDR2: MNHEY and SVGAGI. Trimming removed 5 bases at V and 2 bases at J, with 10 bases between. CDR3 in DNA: TGTGCCAGCAGTCCCCTAAATGCTGGGGCCAACGTCCTGACTTTC. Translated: CASSPLNAGANVLTF.

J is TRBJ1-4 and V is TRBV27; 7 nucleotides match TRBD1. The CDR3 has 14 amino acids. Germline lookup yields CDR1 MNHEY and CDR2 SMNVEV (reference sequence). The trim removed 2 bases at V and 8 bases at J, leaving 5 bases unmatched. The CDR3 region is CASSLTGVAEKLFF. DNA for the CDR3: TGTGCCAGCAGTTTAACAGGGGTCGCGGAAAAACTGTTTTTT.

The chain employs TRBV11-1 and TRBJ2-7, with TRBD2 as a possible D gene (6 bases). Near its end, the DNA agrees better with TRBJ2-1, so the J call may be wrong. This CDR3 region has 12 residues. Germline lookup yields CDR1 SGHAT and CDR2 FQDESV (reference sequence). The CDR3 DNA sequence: TGTGCCAGCAGCCCGGGAGTCTACGAGCAGTTCTTC. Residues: CASSPGVYEQFF.

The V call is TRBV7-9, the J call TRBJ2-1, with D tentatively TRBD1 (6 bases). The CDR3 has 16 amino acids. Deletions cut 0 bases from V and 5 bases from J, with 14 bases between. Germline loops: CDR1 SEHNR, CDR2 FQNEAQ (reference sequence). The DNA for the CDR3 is TGTGCCAGCAGCTTAGCCCCCAGGGGAAGCGACAATGAGCAGTTCTTC. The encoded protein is CASSLAPRGSDNEQFF.

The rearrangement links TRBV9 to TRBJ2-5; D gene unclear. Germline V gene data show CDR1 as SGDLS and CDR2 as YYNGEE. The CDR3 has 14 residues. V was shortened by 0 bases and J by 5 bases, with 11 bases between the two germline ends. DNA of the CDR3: TGTGCCAGCAGCGTAGAACGGGTGGGTGAGACCCAGTACTTC. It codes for CASSVERVGETQYF. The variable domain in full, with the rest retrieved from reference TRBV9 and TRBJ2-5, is DSGVTQTPKHLITATGQRVTLRCSPRSGDLSVYWYQQSLDQGLQFLIQYYNGEERAKGNILERFSAQQFPDLHSELNLSSLELGDSALYFCASSVERVGETQYFGPGTRLLVL.

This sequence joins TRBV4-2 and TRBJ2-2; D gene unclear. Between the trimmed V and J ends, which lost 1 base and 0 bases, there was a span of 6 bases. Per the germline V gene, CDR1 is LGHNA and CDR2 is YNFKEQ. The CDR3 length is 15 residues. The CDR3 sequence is CASSQGLANTGELFF. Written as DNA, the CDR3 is TGTGCCAGCAGCCAAGGCCTAGCGAACACCGGGGAGCTGTTTTTT.

The CDR3 DNA sequence: TGTGCCAGCAGCCAAGGGGGGCAGAATGAAAAACTGTTTTTT. It yields the protein CASSQGGQNEKLFF. The chain recombines TRBV4-2 with TRBJ1-4, with D perhaps matching TRBD1 (6 bases). V lost 1 base to trimming and J lost 5 bases, with 8 bases between them. CDR1 LGHNA and CDR2 YNFKEQ come from the germline V gene. The CDR3 is 14 residues long.

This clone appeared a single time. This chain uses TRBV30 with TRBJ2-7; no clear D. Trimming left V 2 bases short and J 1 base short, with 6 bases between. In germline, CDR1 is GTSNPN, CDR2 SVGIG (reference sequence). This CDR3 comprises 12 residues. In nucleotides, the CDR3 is TGTGCCTGGAGTCCTGATTCCTACGAGCAGTACTTC. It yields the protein CAWSPDSYEQYF.

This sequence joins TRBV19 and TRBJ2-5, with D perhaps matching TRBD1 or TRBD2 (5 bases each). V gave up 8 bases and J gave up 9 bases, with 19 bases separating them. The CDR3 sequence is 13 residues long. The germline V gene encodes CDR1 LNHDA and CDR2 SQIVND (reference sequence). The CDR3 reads CASAARGDGPQYF. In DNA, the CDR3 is TGTGCCAGTGCAGCACGAGGGGATGGTCCCCAGTACTTC.

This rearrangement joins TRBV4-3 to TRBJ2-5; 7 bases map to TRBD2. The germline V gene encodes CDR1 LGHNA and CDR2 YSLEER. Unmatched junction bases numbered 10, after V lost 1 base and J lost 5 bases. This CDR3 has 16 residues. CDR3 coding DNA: TGCGCCAGCAGCCAAGTCGTGGGGGGGTCGGGGGAGACCCAGTACTTC. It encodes CASSQVVGGSGETQYF.

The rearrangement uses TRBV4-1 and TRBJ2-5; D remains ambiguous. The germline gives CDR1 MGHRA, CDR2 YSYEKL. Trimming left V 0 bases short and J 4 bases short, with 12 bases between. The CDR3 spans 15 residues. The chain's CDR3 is CASSQDRDIRETQYF. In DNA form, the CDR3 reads TGCGCCAGCAGCCAAGATAGGGATATCAGAGAGACCCAGTACTTC.

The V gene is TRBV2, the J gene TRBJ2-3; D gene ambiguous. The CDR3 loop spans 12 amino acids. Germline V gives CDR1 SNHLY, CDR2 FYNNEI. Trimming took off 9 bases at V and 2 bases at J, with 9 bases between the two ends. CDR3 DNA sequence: TGTGCCAGAAACCCAAACACAGATACGCAGTATTTT. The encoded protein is CARNPNTDTQYF.

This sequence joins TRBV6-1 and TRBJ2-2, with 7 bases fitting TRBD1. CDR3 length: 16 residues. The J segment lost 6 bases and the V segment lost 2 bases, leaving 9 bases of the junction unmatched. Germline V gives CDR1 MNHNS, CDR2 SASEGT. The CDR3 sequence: CASSEFSKGAAGELFF. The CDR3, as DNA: TGTGCCAGCAGTGAATTTTCCAAGGGGGCTGCCGGGGAGCTGTTTTTT.